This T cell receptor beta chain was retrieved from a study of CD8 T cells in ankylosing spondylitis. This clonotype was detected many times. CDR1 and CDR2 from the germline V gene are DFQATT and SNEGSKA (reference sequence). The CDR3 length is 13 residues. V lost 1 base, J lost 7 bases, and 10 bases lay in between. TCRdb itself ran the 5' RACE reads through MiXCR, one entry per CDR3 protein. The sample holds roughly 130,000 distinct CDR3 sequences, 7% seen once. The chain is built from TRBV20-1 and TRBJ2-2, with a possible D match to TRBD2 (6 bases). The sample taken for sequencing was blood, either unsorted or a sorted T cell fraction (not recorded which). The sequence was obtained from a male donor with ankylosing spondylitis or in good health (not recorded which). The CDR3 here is CSARGTGVGELFF. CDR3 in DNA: TGCAGTGCTAGAGGGACGGGGGTCGGGGAGCTGTTTTTT.